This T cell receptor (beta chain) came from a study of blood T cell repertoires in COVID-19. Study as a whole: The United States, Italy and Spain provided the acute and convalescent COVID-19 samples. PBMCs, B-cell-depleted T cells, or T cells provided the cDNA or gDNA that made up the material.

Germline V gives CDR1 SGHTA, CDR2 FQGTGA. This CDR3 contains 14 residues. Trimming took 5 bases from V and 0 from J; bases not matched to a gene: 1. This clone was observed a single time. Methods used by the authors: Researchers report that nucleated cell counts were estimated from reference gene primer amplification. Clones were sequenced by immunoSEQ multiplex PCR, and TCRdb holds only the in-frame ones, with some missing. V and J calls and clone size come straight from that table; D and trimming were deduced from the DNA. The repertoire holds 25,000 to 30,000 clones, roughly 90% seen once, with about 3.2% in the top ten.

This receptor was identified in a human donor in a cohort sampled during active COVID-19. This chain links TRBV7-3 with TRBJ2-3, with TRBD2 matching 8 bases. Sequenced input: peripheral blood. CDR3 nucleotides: TGTGCCAGCAGCACGGGGGGGAGCACAGATACGCAGTATTTT. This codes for CASSTGGSTDTQYF.